The 10 T cell receptor beta chains presented below share a single source sample, sequenced in a study of T cell responses to AZD1222 COVID-19 vaccine. The table came from immunoSEQ multiplex PCR; TCRdb's copy has only in-frame clones and leaves some out. The sample has some 200,000 clones; 80% to 95% are singletons. The sequenced sample was peripheral blood, obtained on day 0 of AZD1222 vaccination. All receptors derive from an adult in good health.

This clone was seen only once. V is TRBV9 and J is TRBJ1-1, with TRBD1 matching 10 bases. Germline V gene data show CDR1 as SGDLS and CDR2 as YYNGEE. This CDR3 is 14 amino acids long. V trimming: 5 bases; J trimming: 10 bases; junction bases outside the gene matches: 11. CDR3 sequence reads: CASSAGTGVIGAFF. The CDR3, as DNA: TGTGCCAGCAGTGCCGGGACAGGGGTGATTGGAGCTTTCTTT.

The rearrangement links TRBV7-9 to TRBJ1-2; 7 nucleotides agree with TRBD1. V shed 1 base, J shed 6 bases, and the junction held 5 bases outside the gene matches. There are 14 residues in the CDR3. Germline V gene lookup returns CDR1 SEHNR and CDR2 FQNEAQ (reference sequence). Written as DNA, the CDR3 is TGTGCCAGCAGCTTAGGCGAGAGGGGGCATGGCTACACCTTC. This sequence encodes CASSLGERGHGYTF.

This chain connects TRBV5-1 to TRBJ1-2; 7 bases are shared with TRBD1. J gave up 6 bases and V 3 bases, and 2 bases lay outside the gene matches. The germline CDR1 and CDR2 sequences are SGHRS and YFSETQ. There are 12 residues in the CDR3. The CDR3 bases are TGCGCCAGCAGCTCGGGACAGAATGGCTACACCTTC. It codes for CASSSGQNGYTF.

J is TRBJ1-1 and V is TRBV5-1; 7 bases align to TRBD1. Trimming cost V 4 bases and J 0 bases; bases outside gene matches: 12. In germline, CDR1 is SGHRS, CDR2 YFSETQ. The CDR3 sequence is 17 residues long. The CDR3: CASSPDQQGSMNTEAFF. The CDR3 bases are TGCGCCAGCAGCCCGGACCAACAGGGGTCGATGAACACTGAAGCTTTCTTT.

The genes are TRBV29-1 and TRBJ2-1; 9 bases are shared with TRBD2. The CDR3 runs 14 residues. The germline V gene has CDR1 SQVTM and CDR2 ANQGSEA. V lost 6 bases, J lost 7 bases, and 10 bases stayed unmatched. The CDR3 loop reads CSVRGGSGSNEQFF. The CDR3 nucleotides are TGCAGCGTCCGGGGGGGTAGCGGGAGTAATGAGCAGTTCTTC.

This chain connects TRBV6-5 to TRBJ1-2, with TRBD1 matching over 7 bases. The CDR3 covers 13 residues. The junction had 6 bases not matched to a gene; V was cut back by 6 bases and J by 5 bases. CDR1 is MNHEY and CDR2 is SVGAGI in the germline V gene. The CDR3 DNA is TGTGCCAGCAGAGAGACAGGGAGATATGGCTACACCTTC. It encodes CASRETGRYGYTF.

The chain couples TRBV19 to TRBJ1-2, with D hard to call. The CDR3 consists of 13 residues. Germline-derived CDR1 and CDR2 are LNHDA and SQIVND (reference sequence). Trimming took 3 bases from V and 3 from J, leaving 8 bases between them. CDR3 bases: TGTGCCAGTAGTATCGGAGGGTACTATGGCTACACCTTC. Protein product: CASSIGGYYGYTF. Full variable domain (rest looked up from reference TRBV19 and TRBJ1-2): DGGITQSPKYLFRKEGQNVTLSCEQNLNHDAMYWYRQDPGQGLRLIYYSQIVNDFQKGDIAEGYSVSREKKESFPLTVTSAQKNPTAFYLCASSIGGYYGYTFGSGTRLTVV.

The chain is built from TRBV19 and TRBJ2-1; TRBD1 matches 8 bases. The length of the CDR3 is 12 residues. V lost 8 bases and J lost 6; bases outside the gene matches: 3. Germline-derived CDR1 and CDR2 are LNHDA and SQIVND (reference sequence). CDR3 DNA: TGTGCCAGTGCGACAGGGGTCAATGAGCAGTTCTTC. This codes for CASATGVNEQFF.

The rearrangement joins TRBV19 to TRBJ1-5; D ambiguous. The germline CDR1 and CDR2 sequences are LNHDA and SQIVND (reference sequence). Deletions cut 6 bases from V and 8 bases from J, with 14 bases between. The CDR3 sequence is 13 residues long. The CDR3 sequence: CASRWVTTEPQHF. CDR3 in DNA: TGTGCCAGTAGATGGGTAACTACAGAGCCCCAGCATTTT. Based on the CDR3 plus reference TRBV19 and TRBJ1-5, the full variable domain is DGGITQSPKYLFRKEGQNVTLSCEQNLNHDAMYWYRQDPGQGLRLIYYSQIVNDFQKGDIAEGYSVSREKKESFPLTVTSAQKNPTAFYLCASRWVTTEPQHFGDGTRLSIL.

This rearrangement joins TRBV7-2 to TRBJ1-6, with D tentatively TRBD1 (6 bases). CDR1 SGHTA and CDR2 FQGNSA come from the germline V gene. V gave up 6 bases and J gave up 8 bases, with 17 bases separating them. The CDR3 contains 15 residues. CDR3 sequence: CASRRGVVKDSPLHF. In DNA, the CDR3 is TGTGCCAGCAGAAGGGGGGTGGTTAAGGATTCACCCCTCCACTTT.